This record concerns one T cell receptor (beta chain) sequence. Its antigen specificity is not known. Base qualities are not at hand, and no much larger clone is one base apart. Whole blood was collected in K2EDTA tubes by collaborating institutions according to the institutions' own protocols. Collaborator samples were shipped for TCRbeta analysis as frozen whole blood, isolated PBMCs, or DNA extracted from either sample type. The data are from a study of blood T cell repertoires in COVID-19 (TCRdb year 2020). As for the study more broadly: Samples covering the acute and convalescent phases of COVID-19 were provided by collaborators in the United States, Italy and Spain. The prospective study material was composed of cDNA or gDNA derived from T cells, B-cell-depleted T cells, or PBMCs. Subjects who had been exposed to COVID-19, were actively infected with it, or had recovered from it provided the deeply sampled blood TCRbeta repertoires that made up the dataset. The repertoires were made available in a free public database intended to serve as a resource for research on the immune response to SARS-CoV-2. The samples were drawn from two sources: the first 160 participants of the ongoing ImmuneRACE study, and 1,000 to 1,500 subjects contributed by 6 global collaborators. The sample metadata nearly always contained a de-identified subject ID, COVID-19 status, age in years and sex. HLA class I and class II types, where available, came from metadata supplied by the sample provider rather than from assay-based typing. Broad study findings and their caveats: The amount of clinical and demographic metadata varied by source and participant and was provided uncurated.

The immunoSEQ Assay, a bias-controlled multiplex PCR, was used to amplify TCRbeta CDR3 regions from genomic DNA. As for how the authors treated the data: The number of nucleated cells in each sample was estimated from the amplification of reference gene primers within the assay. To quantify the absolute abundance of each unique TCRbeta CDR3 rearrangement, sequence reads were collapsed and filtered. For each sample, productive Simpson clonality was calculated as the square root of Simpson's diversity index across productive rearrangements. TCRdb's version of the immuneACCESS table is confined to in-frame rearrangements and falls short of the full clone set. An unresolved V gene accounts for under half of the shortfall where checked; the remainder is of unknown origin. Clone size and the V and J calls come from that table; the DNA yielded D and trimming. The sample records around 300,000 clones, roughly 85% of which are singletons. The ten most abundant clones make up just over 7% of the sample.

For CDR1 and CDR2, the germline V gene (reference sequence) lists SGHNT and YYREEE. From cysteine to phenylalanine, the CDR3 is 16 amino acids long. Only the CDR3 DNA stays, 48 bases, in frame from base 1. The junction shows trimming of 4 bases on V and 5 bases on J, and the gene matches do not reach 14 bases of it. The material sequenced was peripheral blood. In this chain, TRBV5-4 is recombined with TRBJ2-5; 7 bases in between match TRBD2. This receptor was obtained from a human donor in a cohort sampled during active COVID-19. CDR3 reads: CASSRRRAGRVETQYF. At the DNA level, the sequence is TGTGCCAGCAGCCGCCGGAGAGCGGGGAGGGTGGAGACCCAGTACTTC.